These T cell receptor beta chains were read from a single sample in a study of beta chain features in type 1 diabetes. Produced via immunoSEQ multiplex PCR; TCRdb's table is partial and in-frame only. The sample holds about 300,000 clones; roughly 14% are singletons and the top ten take around 0.016%. Sequencing was performed on naive CD4+ T cells from blood. The receptor source for this set is a woman aged 18-35 years with type 1 diabetes. The CDR3 runs from the conserved cysteine through the conserved F or W. The listing skips clone size in some rows; elsewhere it reads once, few, many or a size class.

clone_size v_call cdr3_length cdr3_aa
once TRBV11-3 15 CASSLARVGTDTQYF
few TRBV2 11 CASSEGREQYF
few TRBV29-1 14 CSVGRTGMNTEAFF
few TRBV30 16 CAWSVLAGGAGDTQYF
NA TRBV5-5 14 CASSSPGGRIEAFF
NA TRBV4-1 15 CASSQDGQGPDTQYF
many TRBV7-2 13 CASSLANRDTQYF
NA TRBV9 15 CASSAQAGGGDTQYF
few TRBV7-2 17 CASSFGTSGARGETQYF
NA TRBV18 15 CASSTTTGELPGYTF
NA TRBV18 16 CASSSQTVSKVYEQYF
few TRBV7-6 15 CASRGMEGKSTEAFF
few TRBV27 17 CASSPASLRPLSDTQYF
few TRBV5-1 14 CASSIGTSVDEQYF
NA TRBV7-3 14 CASSRRGSYNEQFF
few TRBV18 14 CASSPSTGAYGYTF
NA TRBV7-2 14 CASSPRRSTDTQYF
few TRBV30 16 CAWSVLAGARTGELFF
NA TRBV15 16 CATSRGGLALSDTQYF
NA TRBV5-1 17 CASSSSTSGSSYNEQFF
few TRBV18 15 CASSLSVGQGETQYF
few TRBV30 14 CAWSTQGVDQPQHF
few TRBV5-4 17 CASSLASLAGVRETQYF
NA TRBV30 15 CAWKRIGGIPDTQYF
NA TRBV9 18 CASSVYNSGLARYNEQFF
NA TRBV6-5 14 CASSYSGQVGEQYF
few TRBV7-9 18 CASSSLPGLAGARDTQYF
NA TRBV7-2 13 CASSLETPGGQFF
NA TRBV2 11 CASSASGEQFF
NA TRBV11-1 15 CASSLYGGRRNEQFF
NA TRBV5-1 15 CASSLGDRVQNIQYF
NA TRBV4-2 13 CASSPDLYYEQYF
NA TRBV7-3 14 CASSLGGAVGEQFF
NA TRBV30 15 CAWGPGRQLQETQYF
NA TRBV14 15 CASSARTSGAYEQYF
few TRBV30 12 CAWRQGSYEQYF
NA TRBV30 15 CAWNSISSRYNEQFF
few TRBV7-9 15 CASGGRGANTGELFF
NA TRBV6-6 14 CASRPGLVYNEQFF
once TRBV4-3 17 CASSHASVAGGPNEQFF
NA TRBV9 17 CASSPGLAGASGGEQYF